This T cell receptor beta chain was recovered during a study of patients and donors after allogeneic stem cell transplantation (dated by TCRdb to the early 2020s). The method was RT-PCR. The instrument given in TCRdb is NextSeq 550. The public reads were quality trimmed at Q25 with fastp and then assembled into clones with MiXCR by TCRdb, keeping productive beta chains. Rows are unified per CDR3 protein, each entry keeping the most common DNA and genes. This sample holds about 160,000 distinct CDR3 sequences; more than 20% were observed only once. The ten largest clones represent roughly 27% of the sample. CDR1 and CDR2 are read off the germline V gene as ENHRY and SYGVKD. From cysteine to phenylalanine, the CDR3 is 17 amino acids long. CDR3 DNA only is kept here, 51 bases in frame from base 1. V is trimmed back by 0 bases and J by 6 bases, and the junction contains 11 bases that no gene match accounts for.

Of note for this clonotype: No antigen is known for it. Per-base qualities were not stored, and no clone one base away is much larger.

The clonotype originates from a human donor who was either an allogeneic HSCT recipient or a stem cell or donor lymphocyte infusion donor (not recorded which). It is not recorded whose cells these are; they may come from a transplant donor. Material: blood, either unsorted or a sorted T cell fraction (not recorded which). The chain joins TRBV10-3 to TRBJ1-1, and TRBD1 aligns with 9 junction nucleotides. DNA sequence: TGTGCCATCAGTGAGTCCGGACAGGGGTCTGTAACGTCTGAAGCTTTCTTT. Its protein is CAISESGQGSVTSEAFF.